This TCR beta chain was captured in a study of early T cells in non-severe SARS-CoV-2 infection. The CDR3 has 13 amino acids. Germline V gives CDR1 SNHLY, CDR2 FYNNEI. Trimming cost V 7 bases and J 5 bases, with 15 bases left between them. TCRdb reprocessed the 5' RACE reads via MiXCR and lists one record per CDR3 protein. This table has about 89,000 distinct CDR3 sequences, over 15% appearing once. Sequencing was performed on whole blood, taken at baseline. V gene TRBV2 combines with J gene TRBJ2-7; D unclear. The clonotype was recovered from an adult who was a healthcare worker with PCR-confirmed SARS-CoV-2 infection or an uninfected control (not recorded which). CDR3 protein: CASKNLKSHEQYF. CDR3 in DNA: TGTGCCAGCAAAAATCTCAAATCTCACGAGCAGTACTTC.